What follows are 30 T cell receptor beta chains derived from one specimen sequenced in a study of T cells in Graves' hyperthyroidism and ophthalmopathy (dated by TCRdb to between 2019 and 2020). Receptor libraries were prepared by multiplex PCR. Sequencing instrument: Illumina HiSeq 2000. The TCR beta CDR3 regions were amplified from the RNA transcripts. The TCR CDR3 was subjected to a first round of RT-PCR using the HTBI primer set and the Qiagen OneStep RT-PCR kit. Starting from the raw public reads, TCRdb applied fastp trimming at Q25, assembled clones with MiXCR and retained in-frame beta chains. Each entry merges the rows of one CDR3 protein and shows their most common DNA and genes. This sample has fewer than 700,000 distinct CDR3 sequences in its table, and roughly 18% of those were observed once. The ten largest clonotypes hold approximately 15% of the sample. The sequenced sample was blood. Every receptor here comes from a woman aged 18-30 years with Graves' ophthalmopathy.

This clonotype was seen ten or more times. The DNA of the CDR3 is TGTGCCTGGAGTATATCCACAGATACGCAGTATTTT. Protein product: CAWSISTDTQYF. The rearrangement links TRBV30 to TRBJ2-3; D gene uncertain. Trimming took off 2 bases at V and 2 bases at J, with 5 bases between the two ends. Germline V gene data show CDR1 as GTSNPN and CDR2 as SVGIG (reference sequence). The CDR3 is 12 residues long.

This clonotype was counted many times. This CDR3 reads CASSQDPRSYNEQFF. CDR3 nucleotides: TGTGCCAGCAGCCAAGATCCGCGCTCCTACAATGAGCAGTTCTTC. The chain has TRBV3-1 and TRBJ2-1, with D uncertain. Germline V lookup: CDR1 LGHDT, CDR2 YNNKEL (reference sequence). CDR3 length: 15 amino acids. Trimming took 0 bases from V and 0 from J, leaving 6 bases between them.

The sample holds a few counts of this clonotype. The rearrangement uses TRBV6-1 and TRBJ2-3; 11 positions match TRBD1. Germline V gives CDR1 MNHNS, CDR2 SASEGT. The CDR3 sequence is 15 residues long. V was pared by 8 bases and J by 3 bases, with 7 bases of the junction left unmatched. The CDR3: CASSGQGGTTDTQYF. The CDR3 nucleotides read TGTGCCAGCTCGGGACAGGGGGGAACAACAGATACGCAGTATTTT.

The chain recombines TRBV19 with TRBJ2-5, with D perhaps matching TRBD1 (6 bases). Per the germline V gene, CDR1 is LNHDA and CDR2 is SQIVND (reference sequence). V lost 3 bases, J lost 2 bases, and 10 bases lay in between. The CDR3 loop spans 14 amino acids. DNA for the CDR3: TGTGCCAGTAGTATTACGACAGGACAAGAGACCCAGTACTTC. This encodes CASSITTGQETQYF. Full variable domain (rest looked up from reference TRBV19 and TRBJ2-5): DGGITQSPKYLFRKEGQNVTLSCEQNLNHDAMYWYRQDPGQGLRLIYYSQIVNDFQKGDIAEGYSVSREKKESFPLTVTSAQKNPTAFYLCASSITTGQETQYFGPGTRLLVL.

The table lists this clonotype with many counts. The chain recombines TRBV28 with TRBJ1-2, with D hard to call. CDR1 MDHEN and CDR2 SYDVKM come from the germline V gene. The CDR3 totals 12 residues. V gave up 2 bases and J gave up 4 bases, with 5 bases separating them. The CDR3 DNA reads TGTGCCAGCAGTTTAAAGATCTATGGCTACACCTTC. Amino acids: CASSLKIYGYTF.

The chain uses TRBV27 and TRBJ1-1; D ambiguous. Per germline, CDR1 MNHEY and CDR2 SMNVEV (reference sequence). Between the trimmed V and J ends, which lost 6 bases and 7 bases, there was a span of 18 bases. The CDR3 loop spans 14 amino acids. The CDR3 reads CASRSRVRVYEAFF. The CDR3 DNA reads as TGTGCCAGCAGGTCCCGGGTAAGAGTCTATGAAGCTTTCTTT.

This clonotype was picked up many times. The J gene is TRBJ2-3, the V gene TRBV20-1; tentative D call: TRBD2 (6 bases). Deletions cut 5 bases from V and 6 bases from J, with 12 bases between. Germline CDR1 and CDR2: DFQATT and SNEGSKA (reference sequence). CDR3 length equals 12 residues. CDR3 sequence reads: CSAWEEMDTQYF. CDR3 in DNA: TGCAGTGCTTGGGAGGAAATGGATACGCAGTATTTT.

The CDR3 region has the DNA TGTGCCAGCAGTTCGGTGAGCGGCCACACCGGGGAGCTGTTTTTT. Residues: CASSSVSGHTGELFF. This rearrangement joins TRBV12-3 or TRBV12-4 to TRBJ2-2; D perhaps matches TRBD2 (5 bases). The ends were cut back, 4 bases at V and 3 bases at J, with 12 bases in the middle. The CDR3 loop spans 15 amino acids.

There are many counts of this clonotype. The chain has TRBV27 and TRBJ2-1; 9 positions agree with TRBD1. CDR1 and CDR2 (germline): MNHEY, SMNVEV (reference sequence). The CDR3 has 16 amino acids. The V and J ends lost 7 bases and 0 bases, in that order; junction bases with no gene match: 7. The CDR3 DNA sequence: TGTGCCAGCACCCCCGGACAGGGGAGCTCCTACAATGAGCAGTTCTTC. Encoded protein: CASTPGQGSSYNEQFF.

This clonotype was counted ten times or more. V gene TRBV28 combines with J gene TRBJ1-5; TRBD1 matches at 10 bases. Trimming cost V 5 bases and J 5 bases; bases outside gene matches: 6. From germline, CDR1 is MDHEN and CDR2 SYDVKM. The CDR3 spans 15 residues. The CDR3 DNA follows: TGTGCCAGCAGTAAAGACAGGGGGCATGATCAGCCCCAGCATTTT. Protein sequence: CASSKDRGHDQPQHF.

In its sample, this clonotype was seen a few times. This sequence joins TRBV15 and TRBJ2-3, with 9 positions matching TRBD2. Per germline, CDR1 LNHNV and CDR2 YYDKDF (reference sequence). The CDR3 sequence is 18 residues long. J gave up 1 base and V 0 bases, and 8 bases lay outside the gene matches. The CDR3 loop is CATSRDKKAGGRTDTQYF. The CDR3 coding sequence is TGTGCCACCAGCAGAGATAAGAAAGCGGGGGGACGCACAGATACGCAGTATTTT. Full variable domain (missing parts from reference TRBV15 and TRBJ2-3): DAMVIQNPRYQVTQFGKPVTLSCSQTLNHNVMYWYQQKSSQAPKLLFHYYDKDFNNEADTPDNFQSRRPNTSFCFLDIRSPGLGDTAMYLCATSRDKKAGGRTDTQYFGPGTRLTVL.

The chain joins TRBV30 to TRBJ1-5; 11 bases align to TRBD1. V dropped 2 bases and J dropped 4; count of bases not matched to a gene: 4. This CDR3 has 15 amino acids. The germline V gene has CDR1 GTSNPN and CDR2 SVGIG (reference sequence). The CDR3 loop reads CAWSPGTGGNQPQHF. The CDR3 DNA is TGTGCCTGGAGTCCTGGGACAGGGGGGAATCAGCCCCAGCATTTT.

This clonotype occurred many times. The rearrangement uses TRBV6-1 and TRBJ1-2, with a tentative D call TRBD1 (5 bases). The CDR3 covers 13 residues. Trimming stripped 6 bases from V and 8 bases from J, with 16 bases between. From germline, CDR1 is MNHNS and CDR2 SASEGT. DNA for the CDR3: TGTGCCAGCAGACCCAGGGAATTTGGGGGCTACACCTTC. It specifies CASRPREFGGYTF.

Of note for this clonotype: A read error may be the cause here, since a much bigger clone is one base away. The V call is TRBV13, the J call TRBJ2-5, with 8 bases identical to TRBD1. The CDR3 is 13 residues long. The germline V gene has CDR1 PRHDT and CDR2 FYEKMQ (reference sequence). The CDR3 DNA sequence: TGTGTCAGCAGCCCAGGACAGGGCGGGACCCAGTACTTC. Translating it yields CVSSPGQGGTQYF.

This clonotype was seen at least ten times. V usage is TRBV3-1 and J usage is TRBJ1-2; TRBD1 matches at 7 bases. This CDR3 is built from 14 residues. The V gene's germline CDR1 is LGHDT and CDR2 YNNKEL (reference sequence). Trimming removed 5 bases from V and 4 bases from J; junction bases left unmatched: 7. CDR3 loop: CASSGDSIGYGYTF. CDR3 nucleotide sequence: TGTGCCAGCAGCGGGGACAGCATCGGCTATGGCTACACCTTC. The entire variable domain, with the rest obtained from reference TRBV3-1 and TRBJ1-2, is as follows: DTAVSQTPKYLVTQMGNDKSIKCEQNLGHDTMYWYKQDSKKFLKIMFSYNNKELIINETVPNRFSPKSPDKAHLNLHINSLELGDSAVYFCASSGDSIGYGYTFGSGTRLTVV.

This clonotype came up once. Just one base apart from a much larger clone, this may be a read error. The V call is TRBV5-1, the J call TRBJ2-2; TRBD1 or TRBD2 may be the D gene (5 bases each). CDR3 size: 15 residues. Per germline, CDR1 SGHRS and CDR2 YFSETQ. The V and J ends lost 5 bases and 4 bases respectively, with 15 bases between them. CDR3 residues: CASRWTRGSTGELFF. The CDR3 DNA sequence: TGCGCCAGCAGGTGGACACGGGGCAGCACCGGGGAGCTGTTTTTT.

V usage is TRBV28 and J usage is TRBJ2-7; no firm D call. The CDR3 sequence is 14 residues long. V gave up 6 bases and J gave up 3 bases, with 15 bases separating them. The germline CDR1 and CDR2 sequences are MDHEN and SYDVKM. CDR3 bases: TGTGCCAGCAGCGCTGGTGGTTACCACTACGAGCAGTACTTC. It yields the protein CASSAGGYHYEQYF.

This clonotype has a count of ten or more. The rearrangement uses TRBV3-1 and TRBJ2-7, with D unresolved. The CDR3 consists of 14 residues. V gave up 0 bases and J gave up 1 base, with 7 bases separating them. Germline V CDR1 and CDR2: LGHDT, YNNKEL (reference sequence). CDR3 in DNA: TGTGCCAGCAGCCAAGAACAGTTTTCCTACGAGCAGTACTTC. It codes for CASSQEQFSYEQYF.

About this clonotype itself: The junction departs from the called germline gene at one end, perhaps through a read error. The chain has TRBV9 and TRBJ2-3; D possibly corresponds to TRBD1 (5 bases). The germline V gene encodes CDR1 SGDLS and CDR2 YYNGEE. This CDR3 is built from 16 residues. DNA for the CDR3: TGTGCCAGCAGCGTAGGGGCTGACGGTAGCACAGGTACGCAGTATTTT. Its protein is CASSVGADGSTGTQYF.

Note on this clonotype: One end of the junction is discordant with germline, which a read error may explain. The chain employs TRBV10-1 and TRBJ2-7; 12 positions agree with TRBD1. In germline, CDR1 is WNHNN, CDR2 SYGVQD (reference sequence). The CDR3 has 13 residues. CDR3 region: CASRQGQGAEQYF. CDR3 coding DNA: TGTGCCAGCAGGCAGGGACAGGGGGCCGAGCAGTACTTC.

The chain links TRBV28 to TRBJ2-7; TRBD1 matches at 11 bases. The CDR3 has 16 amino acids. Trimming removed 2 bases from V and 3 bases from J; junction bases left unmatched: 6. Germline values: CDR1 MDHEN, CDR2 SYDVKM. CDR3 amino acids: CASSLEAGTGGYEQYF. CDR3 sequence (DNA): TGTGCCAGCAGTTTAGAGGCCGGGACAGGGGGCTACGAGCAGTACTTC.

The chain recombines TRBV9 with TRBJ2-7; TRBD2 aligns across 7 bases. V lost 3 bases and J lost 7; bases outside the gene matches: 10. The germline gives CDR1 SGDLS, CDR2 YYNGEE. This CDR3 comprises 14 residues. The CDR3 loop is CASSATGGSLEQYF. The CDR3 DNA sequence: TGTGCCAGCAGCGCCACGGGGGGTTCGCTGGAGCAGTACTTC. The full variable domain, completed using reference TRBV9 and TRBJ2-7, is DSGVTQTPKHLITATGQRVTLRCSPRSGDLSVYWYQQSLDQGLQFLIQYYNGEERAKGNILERFSAQQFPDLHSELNLSSLELGDSALYFCASSATGGSLEQYFGPGTRLTVT.

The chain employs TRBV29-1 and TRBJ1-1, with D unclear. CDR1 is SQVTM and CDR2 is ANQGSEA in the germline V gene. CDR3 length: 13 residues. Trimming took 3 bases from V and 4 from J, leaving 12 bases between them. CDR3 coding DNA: TGCAGCGTTGAGCACAGTGGCACCACTGAAGCTTTCTTT. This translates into CSVEHSGTTEAFF.

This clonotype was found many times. The CDR3 region has the DNA TGTGCCAGCAGCACCAATAGAGGCCTAGCGGGGGTCGAGCAGTACTTC. This gives the protein CASSTNRGLAGVEQYF. This chain connects TRBV7-2 to TRBJ2-7; TRBD2 matches 10 bases. Germline V gives CDR1 SGHTA, CDR2 FQGNSA. J lost 6 bases, V lost 5 bases, and 13 bases had no gene match. The CDR3 contains 16 residues.

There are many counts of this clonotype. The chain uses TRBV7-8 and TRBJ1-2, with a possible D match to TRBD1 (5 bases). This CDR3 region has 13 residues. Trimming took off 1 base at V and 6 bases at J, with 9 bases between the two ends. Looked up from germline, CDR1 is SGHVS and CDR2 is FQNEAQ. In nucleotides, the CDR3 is TGTGCCAGCAGCTTAGGACTGACAGATGGCTACACCTTC. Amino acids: CASSLGLTDGYTF.

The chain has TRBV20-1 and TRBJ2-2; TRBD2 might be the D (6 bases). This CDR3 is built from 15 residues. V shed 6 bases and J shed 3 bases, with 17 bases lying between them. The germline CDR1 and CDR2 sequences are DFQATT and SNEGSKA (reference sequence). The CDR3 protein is CSAPVRRAHTGELFF. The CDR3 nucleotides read TGCAGTGCCCCGGTCAGGAGGGCGCACACCGGGGAGCTGTTTTTT.

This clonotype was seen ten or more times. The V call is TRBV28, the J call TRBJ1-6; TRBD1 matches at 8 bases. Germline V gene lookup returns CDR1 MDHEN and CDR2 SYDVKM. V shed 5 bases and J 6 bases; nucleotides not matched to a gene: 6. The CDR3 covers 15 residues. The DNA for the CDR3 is TGTGCCAGCAGTCCGACAGGGGCATCTAATTCACCCCTCCACTTT. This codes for CASSPTGASNSPLHF. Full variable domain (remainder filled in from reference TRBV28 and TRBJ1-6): DVKVTQSSRYLVKRTGEKVFLECVQDMDHENMFWYRQDPGLGLRLIYFSYDVKMKEKGDIPEGYSVSREKKERFSLILESASTNQTSMYLCASSPTGASNSPLHFGNGTRLTVT.

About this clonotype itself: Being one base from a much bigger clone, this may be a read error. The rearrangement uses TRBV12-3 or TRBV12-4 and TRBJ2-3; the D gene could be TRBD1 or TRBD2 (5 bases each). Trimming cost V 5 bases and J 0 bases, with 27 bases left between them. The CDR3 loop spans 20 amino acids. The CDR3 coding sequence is TGTGCCAGCAGTGGCCCCGAACCAGAGGGGCACGGGTTTAGCACAGATACGCAGTATTTT. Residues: CASSGPEPEGHGFSTDTQYF.

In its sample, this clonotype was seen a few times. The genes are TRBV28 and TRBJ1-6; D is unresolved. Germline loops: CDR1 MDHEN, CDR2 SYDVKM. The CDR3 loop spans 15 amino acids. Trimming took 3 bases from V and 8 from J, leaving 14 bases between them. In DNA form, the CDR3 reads TGTGCCAGCAGTTTTTTGGGCCCGCCGGATTCACCCCTCCACTTT. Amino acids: CASSFLGPPDSPLHF.

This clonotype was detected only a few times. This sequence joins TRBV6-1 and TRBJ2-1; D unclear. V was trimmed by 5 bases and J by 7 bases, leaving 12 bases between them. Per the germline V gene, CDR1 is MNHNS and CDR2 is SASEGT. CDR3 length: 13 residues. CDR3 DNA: TGTGCCAGCAGTTGGTCTGGTACGAATGAGCAGTTCTTC. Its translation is CASSWSGTNEQFF.